This entry concerns a single T cell receptor beta chain. This sample is part of a study of shared clonotypes between healthy human individuals. Replicate PCRs run on sorted subsets employed roughly 190 ng DNA, some 33,000 T cell genomes. Sequencing was performed with immunoSEQ multiplex PCR; in TCRdb, only in-frame clones are kept and a portion is missing. The profile shows roughly 2.6 million clones, more than 80% of them singletons. J gave up 6 bases and V 2 bases, and 7 bases lay outside the gene matches. The CDR3 sequence is 16 residues long. Germline-derived CDR1 and CDR2 are SGDLS and YYNGEE. Donors comprised healthy HIV-negative adults lacking recent acute infections or vaccinations.

The sample was naive CD4+ T cells sorted from blood. As for subset: CD45RA+ positively selected. The chain uses TRBV9 and TRBJ2-2; 10 nucleotides agree with TRBD1. This receptor was identified in a man aged 18 to 35 in good health. The CDR3 coding sequence is TGTGCCAGCAGCGTCCGGGACAGGGGCTCGGCCGGGGAGCTGTTTTTT. Translation: CASSVRDRGSAGELFF.